This TCR beta chain was identified in a study of T cell responses to AZD1222 COVID-19 vaccine. Across the whole study: It was second doses at about 4 or about 12 weeks that were pooled.

Concerning this clone: Antigen specificity is unknown.

From germline, CDR1 is LNHDA and CDR2 SQIVND (reference sequence). CDR3 size: 15 residues. Trimming pared 2 bases from V and 5 bases from J, leaving 10 bases between. Libraries were prepared by immunoSEQ multiplex PCR; TCRdb keeps only in-frame clonotypes and omits some of them. The data show about 130,000 clones, with approximately 94% seen just once and roughly 9.1% held by the top ten. Study-level findings and limits: A mostly white British donor set with more females was recruited, and clonal diversity was possibly underestimated. Spike-specific TCR repertoires showed rising breadth and depth after two AZD1222 doses.

The rearrangement uses TRBV19 and TRBJ1-6, with TRBD1 as a possible D gene (6 bases). The sample consisted of peripheral blood, taken on day 0 of AZD1222 vaccination. This TCR came from an adult in good health. This chain's CDR3 is CASSITGSNNSPLHF. CDR3 in DNA: TGTGCCAGTAGTATAACAGGGTCTAATAATTCACCCCTCCACTTT. The full variable domain, completed using reference TRBV19 and TRBJ1-6, is DGGITQSPKYLFRKEGQNVTLSCEQNLNHDAMYWYRQDPGQGLRLIYYSQIVNDFQKGDIAEGYSVSREKKESFPLTVTSAQKNPTAFYLCASSITGSNNSPLHFGNGTRLTVT.